Below are 27 T cell receptor beta chains sequenced from a single sample in a study of PD-1 blockade in mismatch repair-deficient tumors. Using immunoSEQ multiplex PCR, the repertoire was profiled, and TCRdb retains in-frame clones only, with some absent. The data contain 30,000 to 45,000 clones, roughly 81% of them singletons. Sequenced material: peripheral blood, taken 76 weeks after starting pembrolizumab. The source of these receptors is an adult with mismatch repair-deficient cancer.

V usage is TRBV19 and J usage is TRBJ1-1; D gene ambiguous. Trimming stripped 10 bases from V and 4 bases from J, with 10 bases between. CDR1 and CDR2 from the germline V gene are LNHDA and SQIVND (reference sequence). This CDR3 region has 11 residues. Here the CDR3 reads CATSPGTEAFF. Here the CDR3 DNA reads TGTGCCACCTCCCCGGGCACTGAAGCTTTCTTT.

The V and J genes are TRBV11-3 and TRBJ2-3; 8 bases align to TRBD1. CDR1 is SGHNT and CDR2 is YENEEA in the germline V gene. V was clipped by 11 bases and J by 4 bases; unmatched bases: 8. The CDR3 runs to 13 residues. The CDR3 bases are TGTGCCGGATCGCAACAGGGGGCAGATACGCAGTATTTT. Translating gives CAGSQQGADTQYF.

Comments on this clone: This CDR3 is also generated by other DNA sequences in the sample. This sequence joins TRBV27 and TRBJ2-1; D not resolved. V was trimmed by 0 bases and J by 0 bases, leaving 6 bases between them. Looked up from germline, CDR1 is MNHEY and CDR2 is SMNVEV (reference sequence). The CDR3 contains 15 residues. CDR3: CASSLSGSSYNEQFF. The CDR3, as DNA: TGTGCCAGCAGTTTATCTGGAAGCTCCTACAATGAGCAGTTCTTC.

CDR3 residues: CASRRQENTEAFF. CDR3 nucleotides: TGTGCCAGCAGGCGACAGGAGAACACTGAAGCTTTCTTT. The genes are TRBV7-8 and TRBJ1-1; possible D gene TRBD1, 6 bases. This CDR3 is 13 amino acids long. CDR1 is SGHVS, CDR2 FQNEAQ, per germline. V lost 6 bases and J lost 1, with 9 bases in between.

The chain links TRBV21-1 to TRBJ2-5; the table assigns TRBD2, which was not confirmed against the DNA. TRBV21-1 represents a pseudogene. This CDR3 has 17 amino acids. CDR3 amino acids: CASSSISPGLLQETQYF. The CDR3, as DNA: TGTGCCAGCAGCAGCATTTCACCGGGACTGCTCCAAGAGACCCAGTACTTC.

This chain connects TRBV6-5 to TRBJ2-3; no reliable D call. CDR3 length equals 14 residues. Trimming stripped 4 bases from V and 0 bases from J, with 8 bases between. In germline, CDR1 is MNHEY, CDR2 SVGAGI. CDR3 bases: TGTGCCAGCAGTTTTGGAGACAGCACAGATACGCAGTATTTT. This translates into CASSFGDSTDTQYF.

The CDR3 nucleotides are TGTGCCAGCAGCCGGGGAGGGACTCCGGGAGGTGAGCAGTTCTTC. Translated, it gives CASSRGGTPGGEQFF. V is TRBV7-3 and J is TRBJ2-1, with TRBD2 identical over 7 bases. V shed 5 bases, J shed 9 bases, and the junction held 13 bases outside the gene matches. Per germline, CDR1 SGHTA and CDR2 FQGTGA. The CDR3 is 15 residues long.

The rearrangement joins TRBV7-6 to TRBJ1-1, with TRBD1 identical over 7 bases. Trimming cost V 5 bases and J 0 bases; bases outside gene matches: 3. The germline V gene has CDR1 SGHVS and CDR2 FNYEAQ. This CDR3 spans 14 amino acids. In DNA form, the CDR3 reads TGTGCCAGCAGCGCGACAGGGATGAACACTGAAGCTTTCTTT. Translating it yields CASSATGMNTEAFF.

J is TRBJ2-5 and V is TRBV9, with TRBD2 as a possible D gene (5 bases). Germline CDR1 SGDLS, CDR2 YYNGEE. Trimming stripped 2 bases from V and 5 bases from J, with 13 bases between. The CDR3 spans 14 residues. The CDR3 protein is CASSVLASGETQYF. DNA for the CDR3: TGTGCCAGCAGCGTCCTAGCATCTGGTGAGACCCAGTACTTC.

The rearrangement links TRBV7-3 to TRBJ2-2; 13 bases line up with TRBD2. Per germline, CDR1 SGHTA and CDR2 FQGTGA. This CDR3 spans 16 amino acids. Trimming at V came to 5 bases and at J to 4 bases, leaving 4 bases not matched to a gene. In DNA form, the CDR3 reads TGTGCCAGCAGCAGTGGACTAGCGGGAGCCACCGGGGAGCTGTTTTTT. Its protein is CASSSGLAGATGELFF.

This rearrangement joins TRBV14 to TRBJ2-2; D uncertain. The CDR3 consists of 14 residues. The V and J ends lost 0 bases and 4 bases respectively, with 6 bases between them. Looked up from germline, CDR1 is SGHDN and CDR2 is FVKESK. CDR3 amino acids: CASSQEGSTGELFF. The CDR3 DNA reads TGTGCCAGCAGCCAAGAGGGGTCCACCGGGGAGCTGTTTTTT.

The V gene is TRBV5-4, the J gene TRBJ2-1; a weak D match, TRBD1 (5 bases). Trimming left V 5 bases short and J 9 bases short, with 21 bases between. The V gene's germline CDR1 is SGHNT and CDR2 YYREEE (reference sequence). This CDR3 contains 15 residues. The CDR3 DNA reads as TGTGCCAGCAGGACAGACCTACCCCGTTTGGGTGAGCAGTTCTTC. The encoded protein is CASRTDLPRLGEQFF.

This clone was seen a single time. This chain connects TRBV6-5 to TRBJ2-5; D is perhaps TRBD1 or TRBD2 (5 bases each). Trimming stripped 5 bases from V and 8 bases from J, with 12 bases between. Germline lookup yields CDR1 MNHEY and CDR2 SVGAGI. This CDR3 region has 12 residues. Here the CDR3 reads CASSGTGNTQYF. In nucleotides, the CDR3 is TGTGCCAGCAGTGGGACGGGGAATACCCAGTACTTC.

The genes are TRBV5-1 and TRBJ1-1, with 12 bases lining up with TRBD1. J was trimmed by 4 bases and V by 0 bases; bases with no gene match: 4. The germline CDR1 and CDR2 sequences are SGHRS and YFSETQ. CDR3 length equals 16 residues. The CDR3 region has the DNA TGCGCCAGCAGCTTGGCCGGGACAGGGGGCCTCACTGAAGCTTTCTTT. Translating gives CASSLAGTGGLTEAFF. The full variable domain, with the rest looked up from reference TRBV5-1 and TRBJ1-1, is KAGVTQTPRYLIKTRGQQVTLSCSPISGHRSVSWYQQTPGQGLQFLFEYFSETQRNKGNFPGRFSGRQFSNSRSEMNVSTLELGDSALYLCASSLAGTGGLTEAFFGQGTRLTVV.

The count of this clone is one. This chain links TRBV5-5 with TRBJ2-7, with 9 bases lining up with TRBD1. The junction had 14 bases not matched to a gene; V was cut back by 4 bases and J by 6 bases. The CDR3 has 16 amino acids. Germline V gene sequence: CDR1 SGHKS, CDR2 YYEKEE (reference sequence). The CDR3 nucleotides are TGTGCCAGCAGCCCTTTACTCCGGACAGGGGTAGCCGAGCAGTACTTC. The encoded protein is CASSPLLRTGVAEQYF.

The V and J genes are TRBV9 and TRBJ2-1; TRBD2 matches at 13 bases. V lost 4 bases and J lost 7; bases outside the gene matches: 5. The CDR3 has 15 amino acids. Germline CDR1 reads SGDLS; CDR2 reads YYNGEE. The CDR3 loop reads CASSPWTSGSNEQFF. In nucleotides, the CDR3 is TGTGCCAGCAGCCCCTGGACTAGCGGGAGTAATGAGCAGTTCTTC. Filled out from reference TRBV9 and TRBJ2-1, the complete variable domain reads DSGVTQTPKHLITATGQRVTLRCSPRSGDLSVYWYQQSLDQGLQFLIQYYNGEERAKGNILERFSAQQFPDLHSELNLSSLELGDSALYFCASSPWTSGSNEQFFGPGTRLTVL.

This clone has just a few counts. The chain links TRBV4-1 to TRBJ1-4; tentative D call: TRBD1 (5 bases). The CDR3 consists of 16 residues. Trimming left V 4 bases short and J 9 bases short, with 21 bases between. Germline V gene sequence: CDR1 MGHRA, CDR2 YSYEKL. The CDR3: CASSRFFGGDAQKLFF. As DNA, the CDR3 is TGCGCCAGCAGCCGGTTCTTTGGGGGAGACGCACAAAAACTGTTTTTT.

This chain joins TRBV18 and TRBJ1-1; TRBD1 might be the D (5 bases). Trimming removed 3 bases at V and 1 base at J, with 9 bases between. Germline V gives CDR1 KGHSH, CDR2 LQKENI. The CDR3 has 14 amino acids. The DNA for the CDR3 is TGTGCCAGCTCACCGGGACTGAAGAACACTGAAGCTTTCTTT. Its protein product is CASSPGLKNTEAFF.

The chain employs TRBV29-1 and TRBJ1-1; D is uncertain. There are 11 residues in the CDR3. Germline CDR1 reads SQVTM; CDR2 reads ANQGSEA. Trimming left V 4 bases short and J 0 bases short, with 3 bases between. CDR3 loop: CSVGVNTEAFF. DNA for the CDR3: TGCAGCGTTGGAGTGAACACTGAAGCTTTCTTT.

The genes are TRBV14 and TRBJ2-2; tentatively, D is TRBD2 (6 bases). Trimming removed 4 bases from V and 7 bases from J, with 10 bases in between. This CDR3 has 13 amino acids. Germline values: CDR1 SGHDN, CDR2 FVKESK. The CDR3, as DNA: TGTGCCAGCAGCCTTGGGCGGGGCGGGGAGCTGTTTTTT. Translated: CASSLGRGGELFF.

V and J are TRBV9 and TRBJ1-5; D is uncertain. CDR1 and CDR2 (germline): SGDLS, YYNGEE. Trimming pared 0 bases from V and 3 bases from J, leaving 4 bases between. This CDR3 is built from 13 residues. CDR3 DNA sequence: TGTGCCAGCAGCGTAGGGAACAATCAGCCCCAGCATTTT. Its translation is CASSVGNNQPQHF.

V is TRBV9 and J is TRBJ2-2, with no clear D. V gave up 4 bases and J gave up 3 bases, with 4 bases separating them. Germline CDR1 and CDR2: SGDLS and YYNGEE. The length of the CDR3 is 12 residues. DNA for the CDR3: TGTGCCAGCAGCCCTGACACCGGGGAGCTGTTTTTT. It encodes CASSPDTGELFF.

The chain carries TRBV7-2 and TRBJ1-5, with TRBD1 matching 9 bases. There are 15 residues in the CDR3. Per germline, CDR1 SGHTA and CDR2 FQGNSA. V lost 5 bases to trimming and J lost 6 bases; unmatched junction nucleotides: 8. The CDR3 region has the DNA TGTGCCAGCAGCGCACGGACAGGGGCGGGTCAGCCCCAGCATTTT. Translating gives CASSARTGAGQPQHF.

The sample holds a few counts of this clone. V is TRBV30 and J is TRBJ1-2; tentative D call: TRBD1 (6 bases). The CDR3 runs 13 residues. Between the trimmed V and J ends, which lost 3 bases and 6 bases, there was a span of 14 bases. CDR1 is GTSNPN, CDR2 SVGIG, per germline (reference sequence). The CDR3 DNA follows: TGTGCCTGGAGCAGACAGGCCGGGGATGGCTACACCTTC. Its translation is CAWSRQAGDGYTF.

The chain links TRBV7-3 to TRBJ2-3; no reliable D call. Germline V CDR1 and CDR2: SGHTA, FQGTGA. The germline V and J ends were trimmed by 5 bases and 0 bases, with 12 bases remaining between them. The CDR3 sequence is 15 residues long. The CDR3 DNA follows: TGTGCCAGCAGCCCTGGAACTCCTAGCACAGATACGCAGTATTTT. Amino acids: CASSPGTPSTDTQYF.

J is TRBJ2-1 and V is TRBV6-6; TRBD2 agrees at 13 bases. This CDR3 contains 15 residues. The trim removed 6 bases at V and 4 bases at J, leaving 3 bases unmatched. Germline V gives CDR1 MNHNY, CDR2 SVGAGI (reference sequence). The CDR3 region is CASRRTSGSYNEQFF. As DNA, the CDR3 is TGTGCCAGCAGAAGGACTAGCGGGAGTTACAATGAGCAGTTCTTC.

The chain employs TRBV12-5 and TRBJ1-5, with D perhaps TRBD1 (5 bases). The CDR3 sequence is 15 residues long. Germline-derived CDR1 and CDR2 are LGHNT and FRNRAP. V was trimmed by 3 bases and J by 2 bases, leaving 11 bases between them. CDR3 nucleotides: TGTGCTAGTGGTTTAGGGGAGGTGGGCAATCAGCCCCAGCATTTT. This encodes CASGLGEVGNQPQHF.